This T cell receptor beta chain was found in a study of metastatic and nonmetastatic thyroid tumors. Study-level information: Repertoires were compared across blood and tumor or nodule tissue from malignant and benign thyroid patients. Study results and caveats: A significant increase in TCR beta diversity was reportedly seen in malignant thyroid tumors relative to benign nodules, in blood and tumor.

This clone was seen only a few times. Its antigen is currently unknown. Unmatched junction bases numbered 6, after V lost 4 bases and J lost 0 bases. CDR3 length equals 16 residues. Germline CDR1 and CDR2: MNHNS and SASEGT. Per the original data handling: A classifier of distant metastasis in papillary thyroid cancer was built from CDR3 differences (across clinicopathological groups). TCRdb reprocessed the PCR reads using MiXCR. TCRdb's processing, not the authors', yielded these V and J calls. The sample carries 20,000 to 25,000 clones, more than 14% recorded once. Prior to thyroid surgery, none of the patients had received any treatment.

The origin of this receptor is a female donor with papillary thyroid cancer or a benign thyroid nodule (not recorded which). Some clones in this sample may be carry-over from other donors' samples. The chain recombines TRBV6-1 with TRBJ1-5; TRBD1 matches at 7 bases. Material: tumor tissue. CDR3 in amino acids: CASSGDSGGSNQPQHF. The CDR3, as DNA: TGTGCCAGCAGTGGAGACTCAGGGGGTAGCAATCAGCCCCAGCATTTT.